This entry is about one T cell receptor (beta chain). The antigen is not known. Doses given second, at about 4 or about 12 weeks, were pooled. The method was immunoSEQ multiplex PCR; TCRdb's version includes in-frame clones alone and lacks a portion of them. Of roughly 140,000 clones detected, about 90% appear once; the ten largest clones hold over 8.5%. The data are from a study of T cell responses to AZD1222 COVID-19 vaccine. Looked up from germline, CDR1 is MDHEN and CDR2 is SYDVKM. CDR3 length: 13 amino acids. Trimming took 2 bases from V and 8 from J, leaving 10 bases between them. Study-wide points: Close to half of all spike-specific TCRs reportedly target regions of the variants that are unmutated. Following two doses of AZD1222, Spike-specific TCR breadth and depth rose. Spike was spanned by vaccine-associated CD4 TCRs, which were dominant at 160-218 and 743-854.

This sample comprised peripheral blood, obtained 28 days after the second AZD1222 dose. The chain uses TRBV28 and TRBJ2-1; D uncertain. This clonotype was sampled from an adult who received the AZD1222 COVID-19 vaccine. CDR3 DNA sequence: TGTGCCAGCAGTTTAGATGTCCGGCATGAGCAGTTCTTC. It yields the protein CASSLDVRHEQFF.